This T cell receptor (beta chain) appears in the sequencing data of a study of shared clonotypes between healthy human individuals. For sorted subsets, about 200 ng DNA per replicate equaled roughly 30,000 T cell genomes. TCRdb's table, derived via immunoSEQ multiplex PCR, lists solely in-frame clones and lacks some. The sample shows 1.5 million to 2.5 million clones, around 96% of them seen only once. Study-wide results and caveats: In having few donors, the study represented limited genetic and exposure-history diversity. About 5% was the fraction of naive CD4 clonotypes found shared across several donors.

The CDR3 loop spans 9 amino acids. V was pared by 0 bases and J by 12 bases, with 4 bases between. It was CD45RO-negative cells, positively selected for CCR7, that made up naive CD8 cells, with terminally differentiated effector memory CD45RA+ cells excluded. With respect to this clone: Its antigen is unidentified.

The chain employs TRBV5-3 and TRBJ2-7; the D is unclear. TRBV5-3 is classed as an ORF, of uncertain function. The receptor's source is a man between 18 and 35 years old in good health. Sequencing was performed on naive CD8+ T cells sorted from blood. CDR3 loop: CARSLAPYF. CDR3 sequence (DNA): TGTGCCAGAAGCTTGGCTCCGTACTTC.